This T cell receptor beta chain was retrieved from a study of cytomegalovirus exposure and HLA in healthy donors. General observations from the study: Sequencing had likely introduced a cluster of highly shared sequence variants as an artifact. For presence/absence analyses, sequencing depth was assumed to be roughly uniform across donors.

Comment on this clone: Antigen: not known.

The germline CDR1 and CDR2 sequences are SEHNR and FQNEAQ (reference sequence). V shed 1 base, J shed 7 bases, and the junction held 10 bases outside the gene matches. This CDR3 comprises 15 residues. The PCR was carried out with 60 Vbeta primers and 13 Jbeta primers. Repertoires were generated with immunoSEQ multiplex PCR, while TCRdb's copy carries only in-frame clones and drops some. The sample yields roughly 150,000 clones, 75% seen once. The chain carries TRBV7-9 and TRBJ2-7; TRBD1 agrees at 7 bases. This clonotype was obtained from a man between 18 and 35 years old in good health and CMV-seropositive. The specimen sequenced was PBMCs. The CDR3 DNA reads as TGTGCCAGCAGCTTAGGATTCCAGGGACAGAGGGAGCAGTACTTC. Its translation: CASSLGFQGQREQYF.